This T cell receptor beta chain was identified in a study of glioma-infiltrating T cells after dendritic cell vaccination. The V and J ends lost 2 bases and 4 bases respectively, with 7 bases between them. The CDR3 loop spans 13 amino acids. Germline loops: CDR1 KGHSH, CDR2 LQKENI. Study-wide results and limits: Higher pretreatment TIL content predicted longer progression-free time and survival.

As to this clone: Its antigen is still unknown.

Sequenced by immunoSEQ multiplex PCR; TCRdb stores in-frame clones only, minus some. The sample contains over 80,000 clones, 85% to 90% of which appear only once. The genes are TRBV18 and TRBJ2-3; tentatively, D is TRBD1 (5 bases). This clonotype was obtained from a human donor with glioblastoma. Sample: blood, taken before dendritic cell vaccination. The CDR3 DNA reads as TGTGCCAGCTCACCAGAAGGGGCAGATACGCAGTATTTT. It is translated as CASSPEGADTQYF.